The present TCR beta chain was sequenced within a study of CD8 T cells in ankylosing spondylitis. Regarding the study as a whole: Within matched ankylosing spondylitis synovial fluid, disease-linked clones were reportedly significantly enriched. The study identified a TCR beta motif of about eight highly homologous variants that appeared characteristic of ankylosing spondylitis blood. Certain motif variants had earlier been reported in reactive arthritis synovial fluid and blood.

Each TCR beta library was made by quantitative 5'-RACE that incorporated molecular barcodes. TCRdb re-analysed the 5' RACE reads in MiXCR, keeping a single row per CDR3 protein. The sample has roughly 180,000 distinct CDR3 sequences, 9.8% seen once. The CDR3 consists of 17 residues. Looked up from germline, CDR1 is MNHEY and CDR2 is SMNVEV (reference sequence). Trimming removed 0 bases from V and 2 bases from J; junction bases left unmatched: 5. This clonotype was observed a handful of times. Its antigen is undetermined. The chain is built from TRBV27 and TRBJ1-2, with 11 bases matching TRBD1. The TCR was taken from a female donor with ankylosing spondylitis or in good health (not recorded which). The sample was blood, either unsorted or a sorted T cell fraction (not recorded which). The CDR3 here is CASSLSIGQGANYGYTF. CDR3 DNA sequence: TGTGCCAGCAGTTTATCGATCGGACAGGGGGCCAACTATGGCTACACCTTC.